This T cell receptor (beta chain) stems from a study of T-cell memory formation after mild COVID-19. The authors produced TCR alpha and TCR beta cDNA libraries with sample barcodes and UMIs by 5'RACE using constant-segment primers. TCRdb reprocessed the 5' RACE reads with MiXCR, giving one entry per CDR3 protein. The data contain 200,000 to 300,000 distinct CDR3 sequences, over 8.5% of them seen just once; the ten biggest clones take up approximately 20%. Overall study results and limits: Still unconfirmed is whether the second-wave clones peaking on day 37 recognized SARS-CoV-2.

CDR3 length: 13 amino acids. Per germline, CDR1 SEHNR and CDR2 FQNEAQ (reference sequence). Losses at the gene ends were 4 bases for V and 4 bases for J; bases not matched to a gene: 3. This clonotype was observed a handful of times. Its antigen is currently unknown. The material sequenced was PBMCs or a T cell subset sorted from them (not recorded which). The TCR comes from a man between 18 and 35 years old who had mild COVID-19 (a few samples of this study predate the infection). Cell type and time point are not known. This sequence joins TRBV7-9 and TRBJ1-1; 7 nucleotides agree with TRBD1. CDR3 sequence reads: CASSWEGATEAFF. The CDR3 DNA reads TGTGCCAGCAGCTGGGAGGGGGCCACTGAAGCTTTCTTT.